This TCR beta chain was sequenced for a study of vaccination and CD4 T cells after COVID-19 (dated by TCRdb to 2022 to 2024). In the study overall: Convalescent patients had a positive SARS-CoV-2 result on nasal swab PCR, and of these patients, nine had mild disease and one had severe disease. Post-vaccine blood samples were collected a median of 72 days after the second vaccine dose, ranging from about 13 to 241 days. In around 9 COVID-19 convalescent patients and 4 infection-naive healthy vaccine recipients, researchers compared the spike-specific CD4+ TCR repertoire from before mRNA vaccination with the repertoire from after. Control cultures received a CEFX viral epitope pool as the positive control, an HIV-1 Nef peptide pool as the negative control, or no peptide. Six males and four females were included in the convalescent cohort, with two Hispanic individuals, seven Caucasians, two Asians and one multiracial person represented. Culture stimuli were overlapping spike peptide pools from SARS-CoV-2 and from the common cold coronaviruses HCoV-NL63, HCoV-OC43 and HCoV-229E. Two doses of either the Pfizer-BioNTech BNT162b2 vaccine (n=8) or the Moderna mRNA-1273 vaccine (n=2) were administered to participants. Post-COVID blood samples were collected from convalescent patients a median of around 96 days after diagnosis, with a range of about 35 to 170 days. Results and caveats for the whole study, not just this receptor: Relatively few convalescent patients were included in the study, and early timepoints after natural infection were not analyzed. In convalescent patients, nearly all vaccine-specific clones (304 of 307) were found to be mono-reactive for SARS-CoV-2 spike rather than cross-reactive with common cold coronaviruses. Among the post-vaccine SARS-CoV-2-reactive clones in convalescent patients, a median around 90% showed up only after vaccination, which suggests vaccine-specific priming. The median number of SARS-CoV-2-reactive clonotypes rose from about 19 after infection to around 40 after vaccination, but the change was not significant.

Trimming takes 8 bases from V and 6 bases from J, and the germline ends sit 20 bases apart. Spanning cysteine to phenylalanine, the CDR3 consists of 14 amino acids. The retained sequence is limited to the CDR3, 42 bases, with the frame set at the first base. CDR1 MNHNS and CDR2 SASEGT were looked up in the germline V gene. Details on this clonotype: This receptor's antigen is unknown. No per-base quality is available; no much larger clone lies one base away.

The library was produced with PCR. DNA from cultured CD4+ T cells underwent TCR sequencing with the Oncomine TCR Beta short-read assay at the Johns Hopkins FTIC core. The QIAamp micro DNA kit was used to extract genomic DNA from the cultured CD4+ T cells. The Oncomine TCR Beta libraries from cultured CD4+ T cells were pooled using unique dual indexes and then sequenced on an Illumina iSeq 100. In the original analysis: Non-productive sequences were removed, and CDR3s that did not start with C, did not end with F or W, or were shorter than 7 amino acids were discarded. Antigen-specific clonotypes were identified using the MANAFEST web application through comparison of peptide-stimulated wells with reference and other culture wells. Positive clones required FDR below 0.05, an odds ratio above 5, and productive frequency above 0.1% in at least two of three replicate wells. Clonotypes that were significantly expanded in both SARS-CoV-2 spike wells and at least one common cold coronavirus spike condition were defined as cross-reactive. Using R version 3.6.1, CDR3 homology was evaluated through Levenshtein distances (stringdist) along with unrooted phylogenetic trees (ape). The public reads were run again by TCRdb, first through fastp at Q25 and then through MiXCR, and only productive beta chains were kept. All rows with the same CDR3 protein become a single entry with the most common DNA and genes. These V and J calls originate from TCRdb's pipeline instead of the authors' own analysis. The sample table shows about 14,000 distinct CDR3 sequences, and roughly 75% are seen once. Approximately 11% of the sample lies in the top ten.

The meaning of the sample's treatment or condition label: roughly 11-day PBMC culture with coronavirus spike peptide pools or control peptides (ViraFEST assay). To expand antigen-specific T cells with peptide pools and then pick out the expanded clonotypes through TCR sequencing, the study relied on the ViraFEST assay. The convalescent patients' positive SARS-CoV-2 PCR tests were from March to December 2020, which was before the Alpha, Beta and Delta variants emerged in the United States. PBMCs were cultured at around 2 million per well in IMDM supplemented with approximately 4.7% human AB serum and about 10 IU/ml IL-2, with approximately 9.5 ug/ml peptide pools added. Half of the culture medium was replaced with fresh IL-2-containing medium on days 3 and 7. Once the cells had been in culture for 10 days, the EasySep CD4+ T cell isolation kit was used to isolate CD4+ T cells by negative selection. Ficoll-Paque Plus gradient centrifugation was used to isolate PBMCs from whole blood, and the isolated PBMCs were then either used fresh or cryopreserved at -140C. Triplicate wells were generally used for each culture condition.

The clonotype was recovered from a human donor who had recovered from COVID-19. The sequence links TRBV6-1 to TRBJ2-7, and the D gene may be TRBD2, 6 bases matching. The material sequenced was CD4+ T cells from blood, cultured in vitro. The CDR3 reads CASSIGTPLGEQYF. The nucleotide sequence is TGTGCCAGCTCAATCGGGACTCCGTTGGGCGAGCAGTACTTC.